This TCR beta chain was found in a study of CD8 T cells in Susac syndrome. Notes on the study in general: Clonal expansion was missing from Susac syndrome CD4+ T cell repertoires.

V lost 0 bases to trimming and J lost 1 base, with 9 bases between them. Germline V gene sequence: CDR1 DFQATT, CDR2 SNEGSKA (reference sequence). The CDR3 spans 14 residues. For this clonotype: Its antigen is unknown.

After extraction with the RNeasy kit, about 0.45 to 1 ug of the RNA was reverse transcribed using random hexamers. One entry per CDR3 protein results from TCRdb running MiXCR on the immunoSEQ multiplex PCR reads. The table includes under 300,000 distinct CDR3 sequences, 90% to 96% detected once. This clonotype was obtained from a human donor with Susac syndrome. The rearrangement joins TRBV20-1 to TRBJ1-1; no clear D gene. Sequencing was performed on CD4+ T cells from PBMCs. Here the CDR3 DNA reads TGCAGTGCTAGAGATCCCCGTAGGAACACTGAAGCTTTCTTT. It encodes CSARDPRRNTEAFF.